This passage covers 14 T cell receptor beta chains from one sample sequenced in a study of cytomegalovirus exposure and HLA in healthy donors. PCR was performed using 60 Vbeta and 13 Jbeta primers. Only in-frame clones appear in the TCRdb table, and some are missing; sequencing was by immunoSEQ multiplex PCR. The data hold 95,000 to 110,000 clones, with approximately 70% observed a single time. Material for sequencing was PBMCs. These receptor sequences come from a woman in her forties or fifties in good health and CMV-seronegative.

The chain links TRBV9 to TRBJ2-7; 8 nucleotides match TRBD2. This CDR3 contains 14 residues. V lost 0 bases, J lost 6 bases, and 5 bases stayed unmatched. The germline CDR1 and CDR2 sequences are SGDLS and YYNGEE. The CDR3 sequence: CASSVAPSGREQYF. CDR3 in DNA: TGTGCCAGCAGCGTAGCTCCTAGCGGGCGCGAGCAGTACTTC.

This chain connects TRBV7-8 to TRBJ1-1; D not certain. The CDR3 has 16 residues. The V and J ends lost 0 bases and 0 bases respectively, with 11 bases between them. Looked up from germline, CDR1 is SGHVS and CDR2 is FQNEAQ. The CDR3 loop reads CASSLARPRMNTEAFF. DNA for the CDR3: TGTGCCAGCAGCTTAGCACGCCCCAGGATGAACACTGAAGCTTTCTTT.

Remarks on this clone: This sample also contains other DNA sequences that code for the same CDR3. The V gene is TRBV7-2, the J gene TRBJ1-4; TRBD1 agrees at 7 bases. Germline V lookup: CDR1 SGHTA, CDR2 FQGNSA. V was clipped by 1 base and J by 8 bases; unmatched bases: 4. The CDR3 sequence is 14 residues long. CDR3: CASSLGQGNEKLFF. CDR3 in DNA: TGTGCCAGCAGCTTAGGACAGGGTAACGAAAAACTGTTTTTT.

The gene calls are TRBV7-9 and TRBJ2-3; D is perhaps TRBD1 (5 bases). Germline lookup yields CDR1 SEHNR and CDR2 FQNEAQ (reference sequence). Deletions cut 5 bases from V and 6 bases from J, with 15 bases between. The CDR3 sequence is 14 residues long. The CDR3 bases are TGTGCCAGCAGCCCGGACACGTCGATTGATACGCAGTATTTT. Translation gives CASSPDTSIDTQYF.

V gene TRBV28 combines with J gene TRBJ1-1; 11 nucleotides agree with TRBD1. V dropped 8 bases and J dropped 4; count of bases not matched to a gene: 12. The CDR3 is 16 amino acids. The germline CDR1 and CDR2 sequences are MDHEN and SYDVKM. The CDR3 nucleotides read TGTGCCAGCCTCTCGACGGGGACAGGGGGTGGCACTGAAGCTTTCTTT. Amino acids: CASLSTGTGGGTEAFF. The whole variable domain, filled in from reference TRBV28 and TRBJ1-1, reads DVKVTQSSRYLVKRTGEKVFLECVQDMDHENMFWYRQDPGLGLRLIYFSYDVKMKEKGDIPEGYSVSREKKERFSLILESASTNQTSMYLCASLSTGTGGGTEAFFGQGTRLTVV.

A few counts support this clone. V usage is TRBV18 and J usage is TRBJ2-7; perhaps TRBD2 as D (6 bases). The CDR3 covers 16 residues. Germline V lookup: CDR1 KGHSH, CDR2 LQKENI. The V end lost 1 base, the J end lost 5 bases, and 18 bases lay between the germline ends. The CDR3: CASSPRQTGTYDEQYF. The CDR3 bases are TGTGCCAGCTCACCACGCCAAACCGGGACTTATGACGAGCAGTACTTC.

This chain uses TRBV5-1 with TRBJ1-1; D is unclear. This CDR3 has 13 amino acids. Trimming left V 3 bases short and J 3 bases short, with 9 bases between. Germline V gives CDR1 SGHRS, CDR2 YFSETQ. The CDR3 region has the DNA TGCGCCAGCAGCTATGTCGGAGACACTGAAGCTTTCTTT. This codes for CASSYVGDTEAFF.

The rearrangement uses TRBV9 and TRBJ2-2; TRBD2 might be the D (7 bases). Trimming shortened V by 4 bases and J by 7 bases, and 20 bases separated the two germline ends. The CDR3 length is 16 residues. Germline CDR1 is SGDLS and CDR2 is YYNGEE. The CDR3 nucleotides read TGTGCCAGCAGCAAGAGGGGGGAGGGAACCTACGGGGAGCTGTTTTTT. Residues: CASSKRGEGTYGELFF.

V gene TRBV5-4 combines with J gene TRBJ2-3, with no clear D. Germline V gene lookup returns CDR1 SGHNT and CDR2 YYREEE (reference sequence). Trimming removed 1 base from V and 0 bases from J, with 3 bases in between. CDR3 length equals 13 residues. For the CDR3, the DNA is TGTGCCAGCAGCTTGATAAGCACAGATACGCAGTATTTT. It is translated as CASSLISTDTQYF.

The table lists this clone with a few counts. Here the CDR3 DNA reads TGTGCCAGTAGTATAGTATCGAGGGATGGTGGCTACACCTTC. Translation gives CASSIVSRDGGYTF. The genes are TRBV19 and TRBJ1-2; D gene ambiguous. Trimming took 1 base from V and 7 from J, leaving 13 bases between them. The CDR3 has 14 residues. Germline V gene lookup returns CDR1 LNHDA and CDR2 SQIVND (reference sequence). The whole variable domain, filled in from reference TRBV19 and TRBJ1-2, reads DGGITQSPKYLFRKEGQNVTLSCEQNLNHDAMYWYRQDPGQGLRLIYYSQIVNDFQKGDIAEGYSVSREKKESFPLTVTSAQKNPTAFYLCASSIVSRDGGYTFGSGTRLTVV.

The V gene is TRBV6-1, the J gene TRBJ2-2, with D possibly TRBD2 on 6 matching bases. V was shortened by 4 bases and J by 2 bases, with 14 bases between the two germline ends. Germline V gene lookup returns CDR1 MNHNS and CDR2 SASEGT. The CDR3 spans 16 residues. This chain's CDR3 is CASSAGGVYNTGELFF. CDR3 DNA sequence: TGTGCCAGCAGTGCGGGCGGGGTCTACAACACCGGGGAGCTGTTTTTT.

The V and J genes are TRBV7-3 and TRBJ2-7, with 9 nucleotides matching TRBD2. J gave up 6 bases and V 2 bases, and 2 bases lay outside the gene matches. This CDR3 region has 13 residues. In germline, CDR1 is SGHTA, CDR2 FQGTGA. The DNA for the CDR3 is TGTGCCAGCAGCTTAGCGGGAGGGCCCGAGCAGTACTTC. Protein sequence: CASSLAGGPEQYF.

J is TRBJ1-2 and V is TRBV4-3; D is unresolved. The CDR3 runs 13 residues. The ends were cut back, 2 bases at V and 4 bases at J, with 8 bases in the middle. Germline V gene data show CDR1 as LGHNA and CDR2 as YSLEER. The chain's CDR3 is CASSQRHGYGYTF. CDR3 DNA sequence: TGCGCCAGCAGCCAACGACACGGCTATGGCTACACCTTC.

The CDR3 protein is CASSKGNGGSYEQYF. The DNA of the CDR3 is TGTGCCAGCAGCAAAGGGAACGGGGGCTCCTACGAGCAGTACTTC. The V gene is TRBV4-2, the J gene TRBJ2-7; D possibly corresponds to TRBD2 (6 bases). This CDR3 is built from 15 residues. V was cut by 5 bases and J by 0 bases, with 14 bases left in between. Germline V CDR1 and CDR2: LGHNA, YNFKEQ.